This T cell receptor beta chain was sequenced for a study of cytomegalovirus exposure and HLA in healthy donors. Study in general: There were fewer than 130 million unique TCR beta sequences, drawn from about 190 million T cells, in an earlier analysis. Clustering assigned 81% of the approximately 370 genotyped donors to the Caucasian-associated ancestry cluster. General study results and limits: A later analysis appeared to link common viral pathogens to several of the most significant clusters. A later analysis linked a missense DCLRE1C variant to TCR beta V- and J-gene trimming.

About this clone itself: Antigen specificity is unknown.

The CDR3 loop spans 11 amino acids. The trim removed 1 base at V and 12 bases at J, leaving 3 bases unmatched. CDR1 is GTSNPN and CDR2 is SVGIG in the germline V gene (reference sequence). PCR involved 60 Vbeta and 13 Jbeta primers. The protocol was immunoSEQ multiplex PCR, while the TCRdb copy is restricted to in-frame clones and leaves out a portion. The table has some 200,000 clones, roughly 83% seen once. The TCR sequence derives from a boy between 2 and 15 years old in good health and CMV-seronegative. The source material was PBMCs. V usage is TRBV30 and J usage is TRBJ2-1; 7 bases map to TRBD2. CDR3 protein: CAWSGGGGQFF. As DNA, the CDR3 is TGTGCCTGGAGTGGGGGGGGAGGGCAGTTCTTC. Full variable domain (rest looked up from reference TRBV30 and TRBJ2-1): SQTIHQWPATLVQPVGSPLSLECTVEGTSNPNLYWYRQAAGRGLQLLFYSVGIGQISSEVPQNLSASRPQDRQFILSSKKLLLSDSGFYLCAWSGGGGQFFGPGTRLTVL.